This passage covers 24 T cell receptor beta chains from one sample sequenced in a study of T cell clonotyping in hematopoietic cell transplantation. Profiled with immunoSEQ multiplex PCR; TCRdb holds only in-frame clones, not every one. The sample lists some 4,300 clones; less than 95% were seen once. Sequences were obtained from peripheral blood mononuclear cells. Every receptor here comes from a man in his forties in good health. Some clones in this sample may be carry-over from other donors' samples.

The chain links TRBV6-6 to TRBJ1-1; tentative D call: TRBD1 (6 bases). The CDR3 is 15 residues long. V lost 3 bases and J 5 bases, leaving 16 bases between the germline ends. Germline values: CDR1 MNHNY, CDR2 SVGAGI (reference sequence). The CDR3 nucleotides read TGTGCCAGCAGTTATTCCGTCCCTCAGGGGACTGAAGCTTTCTTT. Its translation: CASSYSVPQGTEAFF.

The chain uses TRBV5-1 and TRBJ2-1; TRBD1 or TRBD2 may be the D gene (5 bases each). The CDR3 has 14 residues. Germline loops: CDR1 SGHRS, CDR2 YFSETQ. Trimming took 1 base from V and 10 from J, leaving 15 bases between them. CDR3 protein: CASSLNEGLREQFF. The DNA for the CDR3 is TGCGCCAGCAGCTTGAATGAGGGGCTGAGGGAGCAGTTCTTC.

This clone was seen only once. The rearrangement uses TRBV7-8 and TRBJ2-1; D is unclear. V lost 3 bases and J 7 bases, leaving 10 bases between the germline ends. Germline loops: CDR1 SGHVS, CDR2 FQNEAQ. The CDR3 consists of 13 residues. CDR3: CASSFGRLNEQFF. The CDR3 DNA sequence: TGTGCCAGCAGCTTCGGACGCTTGAATGAGCAGTTCTTC.

V usage is TRBV7-2 and J usage is TRBJ1-2; TRBD1 is a possible D gene (5 bases). The CDR3 is made up of 13 amino acids. V was cut by 5 bases and J by 8 bases, with 15 bases left in between. Germline CDR1 and CDR2: SGHTA and FQGNSA. DNA of the CDR3: TGTGCCAGCAGCCCTCAGGCAGGGAGCGGCTACACCTTC. Residues: CASSPQAGSGYTF.

This chain links TRBV7-2 with TRBJ1-2; no firm D call. V lost 1 base and J lost 1, with 7 bases in between. The CDR3 is 14 residues long. Germline values: CDR1 SGHTA, CDR2 FQGNSA. Here the CDR3 DNA reads TGTGCCAGCAGCTTAGGGTCCAGTAACTATGGCTACACCTTC. Its protein product is CASSLGSSNYGYTF.

The chain joins TRBV5-1 to TRBJ2-5; D unclear. Per germline, CDR1 SGHRS and CDR2 YFSETQ. V lost 4 bases, J lost 1 base, and 2 bases lay in between. CDR3 size: 11 residues. In DNA, the CDR3 is TGCGCCAGCAGCGTCCAAGAGACCCAGTACTTC. Protein product: CASSVQETQYF.

This rearrangement joins TRBV5-5 to TRBJ2-2, with D tentatively TRBD1 (7 bases). Trimming pared 0 bases from V and 2 bases from J, leaving 11 bases between. Per the germline V gene, CDR1 is SGHKS and CDR2 is YYEKEE (reference sequence). The CDR3 length is 16 residues. The CDR3 DNA follows: TGTGCCAGCAGCTTGGACAGGGGACTTAACACCGGGGAGCTGTTTTTT. Protein product: CASSLDRGLNTGELFF.

A word on this clone: Germline and junction disagree at one end, which may indicate a read error. The rearrangement uses TRBV7-2 and TRBJ2-7; 9 bases align to TRBD2. This CDR3 has 14 residues. CDR1 is SGHTA and CDR2 is FQGNSA in the germline V gene. The CDR3 sequence is CASSPEDSGSSFSF. CDR3 bases: TGTGCCAGCAGCCCAGAGGATAGCGGGAGTTCCTTTAGCTTC.

V is TRBV6-1 and J is TRBJ2-1, with no clear D. The CDR3 consists of 13 residues. Germline CDR1 and CDR2: MNHNS and SASEGT. V lost 8 bases to trimming and J lost 2 bases, with 10 bases between them. The CDR3 protein is CASRNNPYNEQFF. The CDR3 DNA reads TGTGCCAGCCGAAATAATCCCTACAATGAGCAGTTCTTC.

The V gene is TRBV7-8, the J gene TRBJ2-5; the match to TRBD2 covers 10 bases. TRBJ2-7 matches the DNA end more closely, so the J call is doubtful. CDR1 and CDR2 (germline): SGHVS, FQNEAQ. The CDR3 contains 16 residues. CDR3 in amino acids: CASSERLAGLHYEQYF. The CDR3 DNA reads TGTGCCAGCAGCGAACGACTAGCGGGCCTGCACTACGAGCAGTACTTC.

The chain uses TRBV5-1 and TRBJ2-7, with TRBD1 identical over 10 bases. The germline V gene encodes CDR1 SGHRS and CDR2 YFSETQ. J lost 3 bases, V lost 4 bases, and 7 bases had no gene match. This CDR3 comprises 15 residues. The DNA of the CDR3 is TGCGCCAGCAGCGTACGGGACAGGGGCTACTACGAGCAGTACTTC. It encodes CASSVRDRGYYEQYF.

In its sample, this clone was seen once. For the CDR3, the DNA is TGTGCCACTAGATCGGGACTAGCGGGAGTCGAGCAGTACTTC. It yields the protein CATRSGLAGVEQYF. This rearrangement joins TRBV10-3 to TRBJ2-7; 14 bases match TRBD2. This CDR3 is built from 14 residues. The J segment lost 6 bases and the V segment lost 10 bases, leaving 8 bases of the junction unmatched. Germline CDR1 is ENHRY and CDR2 is SYGVKD.

The chain links TRBV11-3 to TRBJ1-1, with 8 bases identical to TRBD1. This CDR3 contains 14 residues. Trimming removed 5 bases from V and 0 bases from J; junction bases left unmatched: 2. Germline V gives CDR1 SGHNT, CDR2 YENEEA. CDR3 bases: TGTGCCAGCAGCATGACAGGGGTGAACACTGAAGCTTTCTTT. Amino acid sequence: CASSMTGVNTEAFF.

The chain combines TRBV4-3 with TRBJ1-2, with TRBD1 as a possible D gene (5 bases). The germline gives CDR1 LGHNA, CDR2 YSLEER. V was pared by 1 base and J by 8 bases, with 17 bases between. CDR3 length: 15 residues. CDR3 loop: CASSQVLGGTWGYTF. The CDR3 DNA is TGCGCCAGCAGCCAAGTTCTCGGGGGAACGTGGGGCTACACCTTC.

The rearrangement uses TRBV9 and TRBJ2-7; D unclear. Germline loops: CDR1 SGDLS, CDR2 YYNGEE. The CDR3 has 14 amino acids. Trimming shortened V by 0 bases and J by 5 bases, and 12 bases separated the two germline ends. CDR3 sequence: CASSVESRWDEQYF. CDR3 nucleotides: TGTGCCAGCAGCGTAGAGTCTAGGTGGGACGAGCAGTACTTC.

In this sample, this clone turned up a few times. The J gene is TRBJ2-3, the V gene TRBV29-1; 7 bases map to TRBD1. After removal of 5 bases from V and 2 bases from J, the junction contained 7 bases not matched to a gene. The germline CDR1 and CDR2 sequences are SQVTM and ANQGSEA. The length of the CDR3 is 14 residues. The CDR3 DNA sequence: TGCAGCGTTCGTGCCGGGACAGCCACAGATACGCAGTATTTT. This encodes CSVRAGTATDTQYF.

The chain recombines TRBV11-2 with TRBJ1-4; D is ambiguous. Germline lookup yields CDR1 SGHAT and CDR2 FQNNGV. The CDR3 totals 15 residues. The V and J ends lost 5 bases and 5 bases respectively, with 15 bases between them. The CDR3 loop is CASSPYPEGNEKLFF. DNA of the CDR3: TGTGCCAGCAGCCCCTACCCTGAGGGAAATGAAAAACTGTTTTTT.

This clone has just a few counts. The V and J genes are TRBV14 and TRBJ1-2; D uncertain. Germline V gene data show CDR1 as SGHDN and CDR2 as FVKESK. Trimming left V 3 bases short and J 8 bases short, with 10 bases between. The CDR3 spans 12 residues. CDR3 residues: CASSQALTGYTF. The DNA of the CDR3 is TGTGCCAGCAGCCAGGCTTTAACGGGCTACACCTTC.

The chain combines TRBV7-9 with TRBJ2-5; 7 nucleotides line up with TRBD1. The CDR3 contains 15 residues. Unmatched junction bases numbered 11, after V lost 5 bases and J lost 5 bases. In germline, CDR1 is SEHNR, CDR2 FQNEAQ (reference sequence). CDR3 amino acids: CASSLTGDKGETQYF. As DNA, the CDR3 is TGTGCCAGCAGCCTCACAGGGGATAAGGGTGAGACCCAGTACTTC.

This chain uses TRBV27 with TRBJ2-1; 8 bases match TRBD2. The CDR3 has 15 residues. With V trimmed by 9 bases and J by 6 bases, 13 bases remained unmatched. Germline loops: CDR1 MNHEY, CDR2 SMNVEV (reference sequence). The CDR3 DNA reads TGTGCCAGACCCCGTTGGCGGGAGGAGGGCAATGAGCAGTTCTTC. Its translation is CARPRWREEGNEQFF.

The chain's CDR3 is CASSQPLGSGEPPGEQYF. CDR3 nucleotides: TGTGCCAGCAGCCAGCCCCTTGGTAGCGGGGAACCCCCTGGCGAGCAGTACTTC. V is TRBV4-2 and J is TRBJ2-7, with 8 bases aligning to TRBD2. J gave up 6 bases and V 3 bases, and 19 bases lay outside the gene matches. Germline CDR1 LGHNA, CDR2 YNFKEQ. The CDR3 loop spans 18 amino acids.

This clone was counted between two and nine times. The chain is built from TRBV2 and TRBJ1-2, with D possibly TRBD1 on 5 matching bases. Germline CDR1 and CDR2: SNHLY and FYNNEI. This CDR3 is built from 16 residues. V was shortened by 7 bases and J by 1 base, with 19 bases between the two germline ends. The CDR3 coding sequence is TGTGCCAGCAAAAGTGCGAGGACACGGCTTAACTATGGCTACACCTTC. Protein product: CASKSARTRLNYGYTF. Combining the CDR3 with reference TRBV2 and TRBJ1-2 gives the whole variable domain EPEVTQTPSHQVTQMGQEVILRCVPISNHLYFYWYRQILGQKVEFLVSFYNNEISEKSEIFDDQFSVERPDGSNFTLKIRSTKLEDSAMYFCASKSARTRLNYGYTFGSGTRLTVV.

The CDR3 loop is CASSPRPTGDEQYF. CDR3 in DNA: TGTGCCAGCAGCCCCAGACCAACAGGGGATGAGCAGTACTTC. The rearrangement joins TRBV7-9 to TRBJ2-7; 7 positions agree with TRBD1. The CDR3 covers 14 residues. V was clipped by 5 bases and J by 7 bases; unmatched bases: 11. Germline CDR1 reads SEHNR; CDR2 reads FQNEAQ (reference sequence). Full variable domain (rest looked up from reference TRBV7-9 and TRBJ2-7): DTGVSQNPRHKITKRGQNVTFRCDPISEHNRLYWYRQTLGQGPEFLTYFQNEAQLEKSRLLSDRFSAERPKGSFSTLEIQRTEQGDSAMYLCASSPRPTGDEQYFGPGTRLTVT.

The CDR3 sequence: CASSRTGGGGYTF. The CDR3 region has the DNA TGTGCCAGCAGCAGGACAGGGGGTGGTGGCTACACCTTC. The chain has TRBV6-6 and TRBJ1-2, with 10 bases matching TRBD1. Trimming cost V 6 bases and J 7 bases; bases outside gene matches: 5. The germline CDR1 and CDR2 sequences are MNHNY and SVGAGI (reference sequence). The CDR3 has 13 residues.